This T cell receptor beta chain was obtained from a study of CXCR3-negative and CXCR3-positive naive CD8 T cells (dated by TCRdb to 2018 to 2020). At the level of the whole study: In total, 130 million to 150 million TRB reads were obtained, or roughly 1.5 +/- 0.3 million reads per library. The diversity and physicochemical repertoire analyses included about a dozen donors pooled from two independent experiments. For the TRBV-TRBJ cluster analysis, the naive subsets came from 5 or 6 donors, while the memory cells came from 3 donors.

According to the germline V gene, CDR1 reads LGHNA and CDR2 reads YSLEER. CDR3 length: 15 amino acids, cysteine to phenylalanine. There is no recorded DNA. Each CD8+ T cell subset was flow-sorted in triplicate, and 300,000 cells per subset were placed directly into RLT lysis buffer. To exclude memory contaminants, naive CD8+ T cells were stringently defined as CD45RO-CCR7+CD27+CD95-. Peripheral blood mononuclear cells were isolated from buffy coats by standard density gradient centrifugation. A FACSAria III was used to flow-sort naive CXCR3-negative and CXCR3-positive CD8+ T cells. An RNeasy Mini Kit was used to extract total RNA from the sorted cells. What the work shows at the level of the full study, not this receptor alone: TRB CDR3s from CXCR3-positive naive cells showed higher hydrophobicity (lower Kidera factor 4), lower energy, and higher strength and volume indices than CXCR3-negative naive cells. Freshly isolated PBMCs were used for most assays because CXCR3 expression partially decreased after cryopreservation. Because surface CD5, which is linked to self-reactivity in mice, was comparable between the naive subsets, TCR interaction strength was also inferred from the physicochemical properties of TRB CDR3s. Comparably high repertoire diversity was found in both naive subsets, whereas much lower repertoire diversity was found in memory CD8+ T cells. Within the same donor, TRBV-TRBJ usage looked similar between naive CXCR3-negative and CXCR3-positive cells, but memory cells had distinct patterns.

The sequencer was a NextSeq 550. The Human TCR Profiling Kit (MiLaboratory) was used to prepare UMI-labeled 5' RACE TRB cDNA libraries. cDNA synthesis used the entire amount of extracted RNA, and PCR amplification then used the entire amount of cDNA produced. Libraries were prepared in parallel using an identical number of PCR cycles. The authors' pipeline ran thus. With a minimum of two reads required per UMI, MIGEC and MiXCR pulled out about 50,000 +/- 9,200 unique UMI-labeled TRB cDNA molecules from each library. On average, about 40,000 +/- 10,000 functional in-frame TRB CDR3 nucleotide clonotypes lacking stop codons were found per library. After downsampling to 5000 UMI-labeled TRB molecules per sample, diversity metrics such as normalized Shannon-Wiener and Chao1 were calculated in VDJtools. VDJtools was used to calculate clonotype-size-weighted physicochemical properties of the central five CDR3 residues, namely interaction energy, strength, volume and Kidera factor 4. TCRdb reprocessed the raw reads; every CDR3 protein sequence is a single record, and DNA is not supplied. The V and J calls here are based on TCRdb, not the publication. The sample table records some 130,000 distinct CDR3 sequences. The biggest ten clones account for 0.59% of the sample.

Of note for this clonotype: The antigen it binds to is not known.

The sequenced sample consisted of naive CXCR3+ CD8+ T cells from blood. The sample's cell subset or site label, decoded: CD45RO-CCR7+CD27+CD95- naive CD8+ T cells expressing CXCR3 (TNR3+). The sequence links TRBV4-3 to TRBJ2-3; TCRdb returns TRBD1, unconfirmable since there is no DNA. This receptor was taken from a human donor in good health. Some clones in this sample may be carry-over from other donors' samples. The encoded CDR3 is CASSQDRQGIDTQYF.